This T cell receptor (beta chain) derives from a study of graft-versus-host responses after intestinal transplantation. Whole-study context: Recipients were given multivisceral, liver-intestinal, or isolated intestinal transplants. Whole-study results and caveats: After transplant, early declines in HvG clones were associated with peak levels of circulating GvH clones. Recipient marrow showed GvH clones, some seen first in ileum or blood. High graft-versus-host to host-versus-graft clonal ratios were found in allografts of patients who had graft-donor T cell macrochimerism.

As for this clone: Its target is not known.

Clones were sequenced by immunoSEQ multiplex PCR, and TCRdb holds only the in-frame ones, with some missing. The sample shows 23,000 or so clones, 82% of them seen only once. Losses at the gene ends were 10 bases for V and 3 bases for J; bases not matched to a gene: 8. The CDR3 contains 14 residues. Germline CDR1 reads MNHEY; CDR2 reads SVGAGI. The J gene is TRBJ2-5, the V gene TRBV6-5; TRBD1 matches 10 bases. The specimen comprised unstimulated CD8+ T cells sorted from spleen or lymph node cells, sampled before transplant. The TCR was taken from a human donor who was the organ donor for an intestinal transplant. For the CDR3, the DNA is TGTGCCACCCGTCAGACAGGGGGCAAAGAGACCCAGTACTTC. Translation gives CATRQTGGKETQYF.